These T cell receptor beta chains were read from a single sample in a study of blood T cell repertoires in COVID-19. Assay used: immunoSEQ multiplex PCR; TCRdb lists only in-frame clones, some missing. The sample has about 74,000 clones, roughly four fifths seen once. Sequenced: peripheral blood. Receptors originate from a man aged 65 to 85 with acute or convalescent COVID-19. Each CDR3 is given with its conserved first and last residue. A D gene is named only where the DNA matches it firmly. Part of the rows lack a size; the others show once, few, many or a class for expanded clones.

D: -; size: -; V: TRBV5-6; J: TRBJ2-7; length: 14; DNA: TGTGCCAGCAGCTTGCTCATACTCCCTGGCGAGCAGTACTTC; CDR3: CASSLLILPGEQYF
D: TRBD2; size: -; V: TRBV2; J: TRBJ2-3; length: 16; DNA: TGTGCCAGCACCATGTTCGCGGGAGTGGGCACAGATACGCAGTATTTT; CDR3: CASTMFAGVGTDTQYF
D: TRBD2; size: once; V: TRBV19; J: TRBJ2-7; length: 17; DNA: TGTGCCAGTAGTATTGGCGGGAGCATGCAACTCCTGGACGAGCAGTACTTC; CDR3: CASSIGGSMQLLDEQYF
D: -; size: -; V: TRBV4-1; J: TRBJ2-3; length: 18; DNA: TGCGCCAGCAGCCAAGAACTAGGAGGGAGTAGGGGCACAGATACGCAGTATTTT; CDR3: CASSQELGGSRGTDTQYF
D: TRBD2; size: -; V: TRBV6-5; J: TRBJ2-7; length: 14; DNA: TGTGCCAGCAGCTCCGGACTAGTTTCCTACGAGCAGTACTTC; CDR3: CASSSGLVSYEQYF
D: -; size: -; V: TRBV7-8; J: TRBJ1-2; length: 14; DNA: TGTGCCAGCAGCTTGGACGACAGGACCTATGGCTACACCTTC; CDR3: CASSLDDRTYGYTF
D: -; size: -; V: TRBV9; J: TRBJ1-3; length: 15; DNA: TGTGCCAGCAGCGTAGAAGGCGGTCGGGGAAACACCATATATTTT; CDR3: CASSVEGGRGNTIYF
D: -; size: once; V: TRBV6-6; J: TRBJ1-5; length: 14; DNA: TGTGCCAGCAGTCCTAGGACATATAATCAGCCCCAGCATTTT; CDR3: CASSPRTYNQPQHF
D: TRBD1; size: -; V: TRBV14; J: TRBJ2-2; length: 18; DNA: TGTGCCAGCAGCCAACCGGGGACAGCCCCGATGGCCACCGGGGAGCTGTTTTTT; CDR3: CASSQPGTAPMATGELFF
D: TRBD1; size: -; V: TRBV7-8; J: TRBJ1-2; length: 14; DNA: TGTGCCAGCAGCTTAGCCCAGGGGGGCTATGGCTACACCTTC; CDR3: CASSLAQGGYGYTF
D: TRBD2; size: -; V: TRBV5-4; J: TRBJ2-7; length: 13; DNA: TGTGCCAGCAGCTTTCAGCGGGGCTACGAGCAGTACTTC; CDR3: CASSFQRGYEQYF
D: TRBD1; size: -; V: TRBV5-4; J: TRBJ2-7; length: 15; DNA: TGTGCCAGCAGCACCCAGGGACAGCCCTCCTACGAGCAGTACTTC; CDR3: CASSTQGQPSYEQYF
D: -; size: few; V: TRBV15; J: TRBJ1-3; length: 16; DNA: TGTGCCACCAGCAGAGAGTCCGGGAGCTCTGGAAACACCATATATTTT; CDR3: CATSRESGSSGNTIYF
D: -; size: -; V: TRBV6-2/TRBV6-3; J: TRBJ2-7; length: 14; DNA: TGTGCCAGCAGTACTACCCCCGGTCACTACGAGCAGTACTTC; CDR3: CASSTTPGHYEQYF
D: -; size: -; V: TRBV7-9; J: TRBJ2-5; length: 13; DNA: TGTGCCAGCAGCCAAGACAGGCCAGGGACCCAGTACTTC; CDR3: CASSQDRPGTQYF
D: -; size: -; V: TRBV28; J: TRBJ1-2; length: 11; DNA: TGTGCCAGCAACACTAACTATGGCTACACCTTC; CDR3: CASNTNYGYTF
D: TRBD1; size: -; V: TRBV29-1; J: TRBJ1-6; length: 12; DNA: TGCAGCGCGGGACAGCCGAATTCACCCCTCCACTTT; CDR3: CSAGQPNSPLHF
D: TRBD2; size: -; V: TRBV11-2; J: TRBJ2-1; length: 15; DNA: TGTGCCAGCAGCTTACCGCACCCAGCGGGGAATGAGCAGTTCTTC; CDR3: CASSLPHPAGNEQFF
D: TRBD2; size: -; V: TRBV6-2/TRBV6-3; J: TRBJ2-1; length: 17; DNA: TGTGCCAGCAGTTACTTGGCCCAGTTAGCGGGTAACAATGAGCAGTTCTTC; CDR3: CASSYLAQLAGNNEQFF
D: -; size: -; V: TRBV5-1; J: TRBJ2-3; length: 15; DNA: TGCGCCAGCAGCTTGGCCAGGCTAAGCACAGATACGCAGTATTTT; CDR3: CASSLARLSTDTQYF
D: TRBD2; size: -; V: TRBV14; J: TRBJ2-1; length: 17; DNA: TGTGCCAGCAGCCAAACTCGGACTAGCTGGATCTACAATGAGCAGTTCTTC; CDR3: CASSQTRTSWIYNEQFF
D: -; size: -; V: TRBV29-1; J: TRBJ2-7; length: 12; DNA: TGCAGCGTTGTCCAGGGTTTCTACGAGCAGTACTTC; CDR3: CSVVQGFYEQYF
D: -; size: -; V: TRBV28; J: TRBJ1-2; length: 18; DNA: TGTGCCAGCAGTTTACTCCAAAGGCGGGAATCCCGCTCCTATGGCTACACCTTC; CDR3: CASSLLQRRESRSYGYTF